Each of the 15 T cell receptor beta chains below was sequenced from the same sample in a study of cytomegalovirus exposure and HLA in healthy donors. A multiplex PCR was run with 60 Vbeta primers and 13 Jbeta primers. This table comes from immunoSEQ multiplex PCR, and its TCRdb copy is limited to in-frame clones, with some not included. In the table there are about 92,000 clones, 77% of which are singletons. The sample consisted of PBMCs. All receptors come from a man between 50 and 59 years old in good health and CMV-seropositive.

CDR3 residues: CASSFYGGEANTGELFF. Written as DNA, the CDR3 is TGTGCCAGCAGCTTCTATGGGGGGGAGGCGAACACCGGGGAGCTGTTTTTT. This chain uses TRBV7-9 with TRBJ2-2, with 7 bases identical to TRBD2. Germline CDR1 SEHNR, CDR2 FQNEAQ (reference sequence). Unmatched junction bases numbered 7, after V lost 3 bases and J lost 0 bases. CDR3 size: 17 residues.

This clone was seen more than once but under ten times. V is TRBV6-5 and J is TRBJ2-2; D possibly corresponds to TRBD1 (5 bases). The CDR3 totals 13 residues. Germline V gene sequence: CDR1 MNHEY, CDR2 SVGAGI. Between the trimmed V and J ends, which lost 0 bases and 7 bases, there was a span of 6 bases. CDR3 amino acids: CASSYSQGGELFF. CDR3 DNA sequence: TGTGCCAGCAGTTACTCGCAGGGCGGGGAGCTGTTTTTT.

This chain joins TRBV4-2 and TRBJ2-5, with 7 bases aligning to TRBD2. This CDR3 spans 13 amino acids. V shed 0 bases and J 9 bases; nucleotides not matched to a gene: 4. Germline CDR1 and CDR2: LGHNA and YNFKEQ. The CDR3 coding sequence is TGTGCCAGCAGCCAAGAGGGTGGGAGGGCCCAGTACTTC. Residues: CASSQEGGRAQYF.

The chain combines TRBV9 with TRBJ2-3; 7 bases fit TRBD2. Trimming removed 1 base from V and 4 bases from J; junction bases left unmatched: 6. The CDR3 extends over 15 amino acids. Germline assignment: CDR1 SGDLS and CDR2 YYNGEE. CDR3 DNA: TGTGCCAGCAGCGTATTAGGGACTACTTCAGATACGCAGTATTTT. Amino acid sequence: CASSVLGTTSDTQYF.

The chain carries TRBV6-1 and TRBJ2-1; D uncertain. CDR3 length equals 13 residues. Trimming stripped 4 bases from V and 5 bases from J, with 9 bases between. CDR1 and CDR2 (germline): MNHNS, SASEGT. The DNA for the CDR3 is TGTGCCAGCAGTGTTAACGCGGACAATGAGCAGTTCTTC. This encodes CASSVNADNEQFF.

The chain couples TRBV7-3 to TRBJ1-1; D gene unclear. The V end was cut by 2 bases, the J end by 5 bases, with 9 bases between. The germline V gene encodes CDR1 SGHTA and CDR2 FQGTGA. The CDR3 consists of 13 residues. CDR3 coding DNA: TGTGCCAGCAGCTTATCTGCCGGGACTGAAGCTTTCTTT. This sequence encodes CASSLSAGTEAFF.

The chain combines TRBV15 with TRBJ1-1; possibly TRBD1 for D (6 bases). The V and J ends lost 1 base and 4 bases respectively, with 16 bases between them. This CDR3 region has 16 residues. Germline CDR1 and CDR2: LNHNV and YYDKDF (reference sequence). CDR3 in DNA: TGTGCCACCAGCAGAGTCCCAGGGCCCAGGGGCACTGAAGCTTTCTTT. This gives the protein CATSRVPGPRGTEAFF.

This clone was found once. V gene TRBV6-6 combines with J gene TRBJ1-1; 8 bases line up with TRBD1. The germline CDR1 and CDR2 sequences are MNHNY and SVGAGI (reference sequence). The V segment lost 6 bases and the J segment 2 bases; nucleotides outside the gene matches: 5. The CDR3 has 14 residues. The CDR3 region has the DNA TGTGCCAGCAGATCCGGGACAGGAAACACTGAAGCTTTCTTT. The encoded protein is CASRSGTGNTEAFF.

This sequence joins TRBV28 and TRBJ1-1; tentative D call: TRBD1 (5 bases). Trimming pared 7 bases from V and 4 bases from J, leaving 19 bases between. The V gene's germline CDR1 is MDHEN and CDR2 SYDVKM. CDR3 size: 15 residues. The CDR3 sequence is CASTLLPGQGTEAFF. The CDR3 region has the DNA TGTGCCAGCACCCTCCTCCCGGGCCAGGGCACTGAAGCTTTCTTT.

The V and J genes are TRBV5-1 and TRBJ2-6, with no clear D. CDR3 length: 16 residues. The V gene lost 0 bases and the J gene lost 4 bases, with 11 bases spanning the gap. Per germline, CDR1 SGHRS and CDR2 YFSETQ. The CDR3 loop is CASSLDRSTGANVLTF. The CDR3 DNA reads TGCGCCAGCAGCTTGGATAGGAGTACGGGGGCCAACGTCCTGACTTTC. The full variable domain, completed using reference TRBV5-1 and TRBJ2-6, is KAGVTQTPRYLIKTRGQQVTLSCSPISGHRSVSWYQQTPGQGLQFLFEYFSETQRNKGNFPGRFSGRQFSNSRSEMNVSTLELGDSALYLCASSLDRSTGANVLTFGAGSRLTVL.

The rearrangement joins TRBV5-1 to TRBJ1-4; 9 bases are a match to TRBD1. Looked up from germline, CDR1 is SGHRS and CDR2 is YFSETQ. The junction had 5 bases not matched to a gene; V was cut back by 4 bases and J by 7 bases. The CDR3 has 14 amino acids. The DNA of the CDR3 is TGCGCCAGCAGCCCGGGGACAGGGCCTGAAAAACTGTTTTTT. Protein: CASSPGTGPEKLFF.

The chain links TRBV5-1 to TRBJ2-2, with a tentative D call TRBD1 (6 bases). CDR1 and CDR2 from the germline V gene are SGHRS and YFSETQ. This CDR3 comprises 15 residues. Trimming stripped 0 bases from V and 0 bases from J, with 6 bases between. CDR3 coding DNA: TGCGCCAGCAGCTTGGACAGGGCGAACACCGGGGAGCTGTTTTTT. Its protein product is CASSLDRANTGELFF. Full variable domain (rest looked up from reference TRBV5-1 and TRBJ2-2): KAGVTQTPRYLIKTRGQQVTLSCSPISGHRSVSWYQQTPGQGLQFLFEYFSETQRNKGNFPGRFSGRQFSNSRSEMNVSTLELGDSALYLCASSLDRANTGELFFGEGSRLTVL.

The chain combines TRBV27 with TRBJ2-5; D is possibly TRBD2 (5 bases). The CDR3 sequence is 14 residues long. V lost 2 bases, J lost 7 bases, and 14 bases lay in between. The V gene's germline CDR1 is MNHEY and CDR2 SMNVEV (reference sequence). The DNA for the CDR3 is TGTGCCAGCAGTTTACGGGCTAGCTTGGCGACCCAGTACTTC. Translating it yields CASSLRASLATQYF.

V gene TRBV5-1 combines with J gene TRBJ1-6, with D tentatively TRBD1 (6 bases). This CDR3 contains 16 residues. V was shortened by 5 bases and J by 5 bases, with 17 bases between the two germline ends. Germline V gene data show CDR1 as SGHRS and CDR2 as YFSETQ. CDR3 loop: CASRDRRTADNSPLHF. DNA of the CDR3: TGCGCCAGCAGAGACCGGAGGACAGCCGATAATTCACCCCTCCACTTT. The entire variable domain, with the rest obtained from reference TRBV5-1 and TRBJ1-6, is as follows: KAGVTQTPRYLIKTRGQQVTLSCSPISGHRSVSWYQQTPGQGLQFLFEYFSETQRNKGNFPGRFSGRQFSNSRSEMNVSTLELGDSALYLCASRDRRTADNSPLHFGNGTRLTVT.

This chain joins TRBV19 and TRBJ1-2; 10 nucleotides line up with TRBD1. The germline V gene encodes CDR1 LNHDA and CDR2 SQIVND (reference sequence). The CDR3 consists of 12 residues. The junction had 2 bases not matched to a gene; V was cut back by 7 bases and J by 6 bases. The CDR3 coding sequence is TGTGCCAGTACGGACAGGGGGGATGGCTACACCTTC. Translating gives CASTDRGDGYTF.